Listed below are T cell receptor beta chains from one sample, sequenced in a study of T cells after yellow fever vaccination. TCRdb recomputed calls from the 5' RACE reads with MiXCR, one row per CDR3 protein. The data hold roughly 340,000 distinct CDR3 sequences, with around 4.1% observed a single time. The source material was PBMCs, sampled 5 days after the yellow fever booster vaccination. The receptors here all came from a man between 18 and 35 years old who received the YFV17D yellow fever vaccine. Each CDR3 is given with its conserved first and last residue. D genes are given only for firm matches. Clone size is shown for a subset of rows, as once, few, many or a class of expanded clone.

V gene	D gene	J gene	clone size	CDR3 protein	CDR3 DNA
TRBV9	TRBD1	TRBJ1-1	many	CASSTRQGFPNLEAFF	TGTGCCAGCAGCACCCGACAGGGATTCCCGAATCTTGAAGCTTTCTTT
TRBV20-1	.	TRBJ1-5	.	CSADRESNQPQHF	TGCAGTGCCGATAGGGAGAGCAATCAGCCCCAGCATTTT
TRBV4-1	.	TRBJ2-1	.	CASSQDRGTKNEQFF	TGCGCCAGCAGCCAAGATAGGGGGACGAAAAATGAGCAGTTCTTC
TRBV5-1	TRBD1	TRBJ2-3	.	CASSFGGQAEDTQYF	TGCGCCAGCAGCTTCGGGGGACAGGCGGAAGATACGCAGTATTTT
TRBV24-1	.	TRBJ2-4	.	CATKHPSSKNIQYF	TGTGCCACCAAGCATCCCAGTTCTAAAAACATTCAGTACTTC
TRBV5-6	.	TRBJ2-7	few	CASSLGVGWDEQYF	TGTGCCAGCAGCTTGGGTGTCGGGTGGGACGAGCAGTACTTC
TRBV5-1	.	TRBJ2-1	few	CASSLVSTYNEQFF	TGCGCCAGCAGCTTGGTGTCCACCTACAATGAGCAGTTCTTC
TRBV20-1	.	TRBJ2-3	few	CSAGGPMRVTQYF	TGCAGTGCTGGGGGGCCCATGAGAGTCACGCAGTATTTT
TRBV18	.	TRBJ1-2	few	CASSPPLIGYTF	TGTGCCAGCTCACCCCCTTTAATTGGCTACACCTTC
TRBV27	.	TRBJ2-7	few	CASSLATGTATYEQYF	TGTGCCAGCAGTCTTGCGACCGGGACGGCGACCTACGAGCAGTACTTC
TRBV5-1	TRBD1	TRBJ2-5	.	CASSLKGAQETQYF	TGCGCCAGCAGCTTGAAGGGGGCCCAAGAGACCCAGTACTTC
TRBV12-3/TRBV12-4	TRBD2	TRBJ2-3	many	CASSRPGLAGGLTDTQYF	TGTGCCAGCAGTCGTCCGGGACTAGCGGGGGGTTTGACAGATACGCAGTATTTT
TRBV5-1	TRBD1	TRBJ1-4	.	CASSSTGTGGEKLFF	TGCGCCAGCAGCAGCACCGGGACAGGTGGGGAAAAACTGTTTTTT
TRBV19	.	TRBJ1-1	few	CASSWAGINTEAFF	TGTGCCAGTAGTTGGGCAGGAATCAACACTGAAGCTTTCTTT
TRBV20-1	.	TRBJ1-1	many	CSARDGNWRGTEAFF	TGCAGTGCTAGAGATGGGAACTGGCGTGGGACTGAAGCTTTCTTT
TRBV28	.	TRBJ2-1	.	CASLENNEQFF	TGTGCCAGCTTAGAGAATAATGAGCAGTTCTTC
TRBV24-1	.	TRBJ2-1	few	CATSDTGYGEQFF	TGTGCCACCAGTGATACAGGGTACGGTGAGCAGTTCTTC
TRBV6-5	.	TRBJ2-2	many	CASSYSSRGNANTGELFF	TGTGCCAGCAGTTACTCGAGCCGGGGGAACGCGAACACCGGGGAGCTGTTTTTT
TRBV7-2	.	TRBJ2-5	.	CASSLNFWDNGRETQYF	TGTGCCAGCAGCTTAAATTTTTGGGACAACGGTCGAGAGACCCAGTACTTC
TRBV30	.	TRBJ1-1	few	CAWEGGRTEAFF	TGTGCCTGGGAGGGGGGCAGGACTGAAGCTTTCTTT
TRBV6-6	.	TRBJ2-2	few	CASSYNTNTGELFF	TGTGCCAGCAGTTACAACACTAACACCGGGGAGCTGTTTTTT
TRBV5-1	.	TRBJ1-1	few	CASTEQGYTEAFF	TGCGCCAGCACAGAACAGGGTTACACTGAAGCTTTCTTT
TRBV2	.	TRBJ1-5	many	CASRTGPPGPQHF	TGTGCCAGCAGGACCGGGCCCCCAGGGCCCCAGCATTTT
TRBV24-1	.	TRBJ2-1	many	CATSDSTRAYNEQFF	TGTGCCACCAGTGATTCGACTAGGGCCTACAATGAGCAGTTCTTC
TRBV5-6	.	TRBJ1-4	many	CASSQIDRNEKLFF	TGTGCCAGCAGCCAGATCGACAGGAATGAAAAACTGTTTTTT
TRBV6-6	.	TRBJ2-3	few	CASSYSRDTQYF	TGTGCCAGCAGTTACTCTCGGGATACGCAGTATTTT
TRBV5-1	.	TRBJ1-3	.	CASKDGRTWGSTIYF	TGCGCCAGCAAAGACGGAAGAACTTGGGGATCCACCATATATTTT
TRBV20-1	.	TRBJ2-7	.	CSAPRGDEQYF	TGCAGCGCCCCGAGGGGGGACGAGCAGTACTTC
TRBV3-1	.	TRBJ2-1	many	CASSQFNDNEQFF	TGTGCCAGCAGCCAATTCAACGACAATGAGCAGTTCTTC
TRBV15	.	TRBJ2-5	few	CATSRDLGGYETQYF	TGTGCCACCAGCAGAGATCTGGGAGGTTATGAGACCCAGTACTTC
TRBV7-3	.	TRBJ2-1	few	CASSLNPPSSYNEQFF	TGTGCCAGCAGCTTAAACCCCCCAAGCTCCTACAATGAGCAGTTCTTC
TRBV20-1	.	TRBJ2-7	.	CSAIPGFSSYEQYF	TGCAGTGCTATTCCGGGATTTAGCTCCTACGAGCAGTACTTC
TRBV6-1	.	TRBJ1-5	.	CASSRARGAGQPQHF	TGTGCCAGCAGTCGCGCCAGGGGCGCGGGTCAGCCCCAGCATTTT
TRBV4-3	.	TRBJ2-1	.	CASSQDLGDNEQFF	TGCGCCAGCAGCCAAGATCTCGGTGACAATGAGCAGTTCTTC
TRBV29-1	.	TRBJ1-1	few	CSVGVTSNTEAFF	TGCAGCGTTGGGGTTACATCGAACACTGAAGCTTTCTTT
TRBV10-3	.	TRBJ2-2	.	CAISGMIGQSNTGELFF	TGTGCCATCAGCGGGATGATTGGACAGTCGAACACCGGGGAGCTGTTTTTT
TRBV12-3/TRBV12-4	TRBD2	TRBJ2-5	.	CASGQRGGETQYF	TGTGCCAGCGGCCAGCGGGGGGGAGAGACCCAGTACTTC
TRBV6-5	TRBD1	TRBJ2-7	few	CASKFGQGASYEQYF	TGTGCCAGCAAGTTCGGGCAGGGGGCTTCCTACGAGCAGTACTTC
TRBV20-1	.	TRBJ2-5	.	CSARDPGLRTGKETQYF	TGCAGTGCTAGAGATCCGGGCCTGAGGACTGGAAAAGAGACCCAGTACTTC
TRBV7-2	.	TRBJ1-2	few	CASSLGAPPSYGYTF	TGTGCCAGCAGCTTAGGCGCCCCACCCTCCTATGGCTACACCTTC
TRBV15	TRBD1	TRBJ2-7	few	CATSRAGGKDEQYF	TGTGCCACCAGCAGAGCAGGGGGTAAGGACGAGCAGTACTTC
TRBV20-1	TRBD1	TRBJ2-3	few	CSARDRASTDTQYF	TGCAGTGCCCGAGACAGGGCTAGCACAGATACGCAGTATTTT
TRBV4-1	.	TRBJ1-3	.	CASSQVQGGEDTIYF	TGCGCCAGCAGCCAAGTGCAGGGCGGCGAGGACACCATATATTTT
TRBV30	.	TRBJ1-5	.	CAWSVSSNQPQHF	TGTGCCTGGAGTGTTAGCAGCAATCAGCCCCAGCATTTT
TRBV7-9	.	TRBJ1-1	many	CASSVPFSLFMNTEAFF	TGTGCCAGCAGCGTACCCTTTTCCCTGTTCATGAACACTGAAGCTTTCTTT
TRBV6-1	.	TRBJ2-7	few	CASSDTSLSSYEQYF	TGTGCCAGCAGTGACACTAGCCTGAGCTCCTACGAGCAGTACTTC
TRBV14	.	TRBJ2-5	many	CASSPAWTVQETQYF	TGTGCCAGCAGCCCCGCCTGGACAGTCCAAGAGACCCAGTACTTC
TRBV21-1	.	TRBJ2-3	many	CASSPLGVGDTQYF	TGTGCCAGCAGTCCGCTAGGGGTTGGAGATACGCAGTATTTT
TRBV2	.	TRBJ1-3	.	CASSGRWFSGNTIYF	TGTGCCAGCAGTGGACGCTGGTTCTCTGGAAACACCATATATTTT
TRBV15	.	TRBJ2-2	.	CATSRESGELFF	TGTGCCACCAGCAGAGAGTCCGGGGAGCTGTTTTTT
TRBV24-1	TRBD1	TRBJ1-2	.	CATSDSRLNRGHRNYGYTF	TGTGCCACCAGTGATTCGCGGCTCAACAGGGGGCATCGTAACTATGGCTACACCTTC
TRBV7-9	.	TRBJ1-6	.	CASSFLPNSPLHF	TGTGCCAGCAGCTTCCTCCCCAATTCACCCCTCCACTTT
TRBV18	.	TRBJ2-1	.	CAGSTGDNEQFF	TGTGCCGGATCAACAGGAGACAATGAGCAGTTCTTC
TRBV20-1	TRBD1	TRBJ1-2	.	CSARDVAGGSAGYTF	TGCAGTGCTAGAGATGTGGCAGGGGGTAGTGCAGGCTACACCTTC
TRBV27	.	TRBJ2-3	few	CASSSGGGSTQYF	TGTGCCAGCAGCTCGGGGGGCGGAAGTACGCAGTATTTT
TRBV4-3	TRBD1	TRBJ2-3	.	CASSQDSEGQGSSTDTQYF	TGCGCCAGCAGCCAAGATTCCGAGGGACAGGGTTCTAGCACAGATACGCAGTATTTT